This record looks at one T cell receptor (beta chain) sequence and its context. Its antigen is not identified. This sample was included in a study of shared clonotypes between healthy human individuals. Study background: CD4 naive cells filled three plates per donor, CD4 memory three, CD8 naive two and CD8 memory one.

The CDR3 consists of 15 residues. With 3 bases removed from V and 3 bases from J, the gap between germline ends came to 11 bases. Germline assignment: CDR1 SNHLY and CDR2 FYNNEI. The assay was immunoSEQ multiplex PCR, and TCRdb's table has in-frame clones only and misses some. The table lists about 2,100,000 clones, 93% of them singletons. Findings of the study overall: Sharing across four donors was highest in naive CD4 (approximately 5%) and lowest in memory CD8 (roughly 0.4%).

Naivety among CD8 cells was defined by CD45RO negativity and positive CCR7 selection, thereby excluding terminally differentiated effector memory CD45RA+ cells. Healthy and HIV-negative, the adult donors had no recent acute infections or vaccinations. V and J are TRBV2 and TRBJ1-4; TRBD1 is a possible D gene (6 bases). The specimen sequenced was naive CD8+ T cells from PBMCs. The receptor comes from a man between 18 and 29 years old in good health. Some clones in this sample may be carry-over from other donors' samples. CDR3 region: CASSEDRAANEKLFF. The CDR3 DNA is TGTGCCAGCAGTGAGGACAGAGCGGCTAATGAAAAACTGTTTTTT.